A single sample is the source of the 11 T cell receptor beta chains below, sequenced in a study of OX40 agonist ivuxolimab in advanced cancers. Sequencing was performed with immunoSEQ multiplex PCR; in TCRdb, only in-frame clones are kept and a portion is missing. Altogether roughly 60,000 clones are present, about 88% being singletons, with the ten largest covering 3.5% to 4%. The sample consisted of CD4+ or CD8+ T cells sorted from blood, taken in a trial of the OX40 agonist ivuxolimab. Receptor source: an adult with an advanced solid tumor such as melanoma, head and neck, liver or kidney cancer.

The chain employs TRBV7-7 and TRBJ2-5; no clear D gene. V dropped 5 bases and J dropped 1 base, with 11 bases sitting between them. The CDR3 is made up of 14 amino acids. CDR1 is SSHAT, CDR2 FNYEAQ, per germline (reference sequence). The DNA for the CDR3 is TGTGCCAGCAGCCCACTGGTTTTCCAAGAGACCCAGTACTTC. The encoded protein is CASSPLVFQETQYF.

The count of this clone is one. This chain links TRBV29-1 with TRBJ2-3; possibly TRBD2 for D (5 bases). Trimming removed 3 bases from V and 8 bases from J, with 9 bases in between. The CDR3 loop spans 11 amino acids. Germline assignment: CDR1 SQVTM and CDR2 ANQGSEA. Here the CDR3 DNA reads TGCAGCGTTGACCGGGGAAGTACGCAGTATTTT. Translation gives CSVDRGSTQYF.

V is TRBV30 and J is TRBJ2-3; 9 nucleotides line up with TRBD2. The CDR3 totals 15 residues. Trimming removed 2 bases from V and 1 base from J; junction bases left unmatched: 4. Germline V gene data show CDR1 as GTSNPN and CDR2 as SVGIG (reference sequence). The CDR3 sequence is CAWSRLAVGTDTQYF. The CDR3 DNA reads as TGTGCCTGGAGTAGACTAGCGGTGGGCACAGATACGCAGTATTTT.

The chain uses TRBV7-2 and TRBJ2-1; 7 positions agree with TRBD2. The CDR3 sequence is 17 residues long. With V trimmed by 5 bases and J by 4 bases, 14 bases remained unmatched. Germline assignment: CDR1 SGHTA and CDR2 FQGNSA. CDR3 residues: CASSRGLGTTVYNEQFF. CDR3 nucleotides: TGTGCCAGCAGCCGAGGCCTGGGGACTACCGTTTACAATGAGCAGTTCTTC.

This clone occurred a few times. The chain recombines TRBV7-2 with TRBJ1-2; D is perhaps TRBD1 (5 bases). The V end lost 5 bases, the J end lost 9 bases, and 16 bases lay between the germline ends. The CDR3 extends over 13 amino acids. CDR1 is SGHTA, CDR2 FQGNSA, per germline. CDR3 DNA sequence: TGTGCCAGCAGCCCGCTGGGGGGTGTAAGCTACACCTTC. This encodes CASSPLGGVSYTF.

CDR3 nucleotides: TGTGCCAGTAGTAACGGCCTAGAGGCCAGCGGGCACAATGAGCAGTTCTTC. Protein product: CASSNGLEASGHNEQFF. The chain carries TRBV19 and TRBJ2-1; D may be TRBD2 (6 bases). The CDR3 is 17 residues long. In germline, CDR1 is LNHDA, CDR2 SQIVND (reference sequence). The V end was cut by 4 bases, the J end by 5 bases, with 21 bases between.

The chain combines TRBV2 with TRBJ1-1, with a weak D call TRBD1 (5 bases). Between the trimmed V and J ends, which lost 7 bases and 7 bases, there was a span of 13 bases. The germline CDR1 and CDR2 sequences are SNHLY and FYNNEI. CDR3 size: 12 residues. CDR3 sequence (DNA): TGTGCCAGCACCAGAATGAGGGGTGAAGCTTTCTTT. Its protein product is CASTRMRGEAFF.

Here the CDR3 reads CASSSEGGGGYTF. For the CDR3, the DNA is TGTGCCAGCAGCTCGGAAGGGGGGGGTGGCTACACCTTC. V usage is TRBV11-3 and J usage is TRBJ1-2; tentative D call: TRBD1 (6 bases). V was clipped by 4 bases and J by 7 bases, with 13 bases between them. Germline CDR1 SGHNT, CDR2 YENEEA. The CDR3 is 13 residues long.

V is TRBV5-6 and J is TRBJ1-5; D call uncertain. The CDR3 length is 14 residues. With 4 bases removed from V and 7 bases from J, the gap between germline ends came to 15 bases. Germline V gene lookup returns CDR1 SGHDT and CDR2 YYEEEE. CDR3: CASSPRTGEQPQHF. The CDR3 region has the DNA TGTGCCAGCAGCCCTCGTACCGGGGAGCAGCCCCAGCATTTT.

The J gene is TRBJ2-1, the V gene TRBV7-2; 9 bases match TRBD2. V trimming: 3 bases; J trimming: 6 bases; junction bases outside the gene matches: 6. Germline assignment: CDR1 SGHTA and CDR2 FQGNSA. The length of the CDR3 is 15 residues. The CDR3 coding sequence is TGTGCCAGCAGCTTGGTTAGCGGGGGCCGCAATGAGCAGTTCTTC. Amino acid sequence: CASSLVSGGRNEQFF.

This clone has just one count. The chain carries TRBV28 and TRBJ2-7; 9 bases align to TRBD1. Per germline, CDR1 MDHEN and CDR2 SYDVKM. The V segment lost 6 bases and the J segment 0 bases; nucleotides outside the gene matches: 3. This CDR3 is built from 14 residues. CDR3 nucleotides: TGTGCCAGCAGAAAGACAGGGGGCTCCTACGAGCAGTACTTC. Its protein is CASRKTGGSYEQYF. Drawing the rest from reference TRBV28 and TRBJ2-7, the complete variable domain is DVKVTQSSRYLVKRTGEKVFLECVQDMDHENMFWYRQDPGLGLRLIYFSYDVKMKEKGDIPEGYSVSREKKERFSLILESASTNQTSMYLCASRKTGGSYEQYFGPGTRLTVT.